This TCR beta chain comes out of a study of siplizumab effects on memory and regulatory T cells. General study points: Proliferating siplizumab-cultured Tregs lacked confirmed suppressive function. It seemed that naive T cells were more diverse than memory cells and were major contributors to the alloresponse.

With regard to this clone: Antigen unknown.

Assay: immunoSEQ multiplex PCR; the TCRdb copy retains only in-frame clones and omits some. This repertoire shows 100,000 or so clones, around 93% found once; its top ten account for 0.32%. Germline CDR1 LNHDA, CDR2 SQIVND (reference sequence). This CDR3 has 16 amino acids. With 5 bases removed from V and 4 bases from J, the gap between germline ends came to 17 bases. The clonotype originates from a human donor in good health. J is TRBJ2-2 and V is TRBV19, with D tentatively TRBD1 (8 bases). The sequenced material came from CD4+ T cells sorted from blood. CDR3 sequence reads: CASSGYRGGGTGELFF. CDR3 nucleotide sequence: TGTGCCAGTAGTGGCTACAGGGGGGGCGGCACCGGGGAGCTGTTTTTT.